The text below deals with one T cell receptor (beta chain). TCRdb re-called the 5' RACE reads and gives one entry per CDR3 protein, without DNA. The sample data list around 370,000 distinct CDR3 sequences. The entry originates in a study of monozygotic twins with inflammatory bowel disease. Germline values: CDR1 SGHTA, CDR2 FQGNSA. CDR3 size: 14 residues. Sequencing used blood. The sequence was obtained from a human donor with ulcerative colitis or Crohn's disease, or a healthy co-twin of an affected twin (not recorded which). The rearrangement joins TRBV7-2 to TRBJ2-6. The CDR3 is CASSLGAGANVLTF.